This T cell receptor (beta chain) came from a study of OX40 agonist ivuxolimab in advanced cancers. The study, taken as a whole, reports: The mean number of expanded clones was higher in CD8+ T cells than in CD4+.

Germline CDR1 and CDR2: SNHLY and FYNNEI. V shed 5 bases and J shed 6 bases, with 14 bases lying between them. The CDR3 covers 14 residues. Produced via immunoSEQ multiplex PCR; TCRdb's table is partial and in-frame only. The sample consists of about 70,000 clones, about 89% of them appearing once. The timepoints at which blood was sampled were baseline, cycle 4 day 1, and cycle 7 day 1. Concerning this clone itself: Its antigen remains unknown.

Sequenced here: CD4+ or CD8+ T cells sorted from blood, sampled in a trial of the OX40 agonist ivuxolimab. The clonotype comes from an adult with an advanced solid tumor such as melanoma, head and neck, liver or kidney cancer. V usage is TRBV2 and J usage is TRBJ2-1; D might be TRBD2 (5 bases). The CDR3 region is CASSLGERSNEQFF. DNA of the CDR3: TGTGCCAGCAGTTTGGGAGAGAGGTCCAATGAGCAGTTCTTC.